The source of this TCR beta chain is a study of Ad26.COV2.S vaccination and SARS-CoV-2 variants. Across the whole study: In the study, Ad26.COV2.S was injected intramuscularly once, or twice 56 days apart.

General study findings and limits: Spike-specific responses of CD8+ and CD4+ T cells were reported to display substantial breadth after vaccination.

V lost 5 bases to trimming and J lost 5 bases, with 18 bases between them. Germline V gene data show CDR1 as SGHTA and CDR2 as FQGNSA. This CDR3 spans 15 amino acids. Treatment described: roughly 18 received Ad26.COV2.S at low or high dose, single or two shots; about 5 received placebo; per-sample allocation not given. Sample collection was performed on day 63 after the first vaccine or placebo injection. Aged 18-55 years, donor was enrolled in Boston around 2020. The study used a vaccine consisting of an Ad26 vector that expressed Wuhan-strain SARS-CoV-2 spike. Details on this clone: What it recognizes is unknown.

Clones were read by immunoSEQ multiplex PCR, and TCRdb kept only the in-frame ones, dropping some. The table includes about 440,000 clones, around 85% detected once. V and J are TRBV7-2 and TRBJ2-5; D is possibly TRBD2 (8 bases). The sequence was obtained from a person between 18 and 65 years old who received the Ad26.COV2.S COVID-19 vaccine or a placebo. The source was peripheral blood, collected in a trial of Ad26.COV2.S vaccine versus placebo. DNA of the CDR3: TGTGCCAGCAGCCCCGGGAGGGGGCGCGCGGAGACCCAGTACTTC. The encoded protein is CASSPGRGRAETQYF.